The source of this T cell receptor beta chain is a study of OX40 agonist ivuxolimab in advanced cancers. Study in general: Three patients, one with hepatocellular carcinoma and two with cutaneous melanoma, achieved partial responses. Study conclusions and caveats: Blood T cells, both CD4+ and CD8+, expanded clonally by week 6 at 0.1 to 3.0 mg/kg. In general, CD8+ T cells held more expanded clones than CD4+ did, on average.

Turning to this clone: Its antigen is still unknown.

TCRdb's table, derived via immunoSEQ multiplex PCR, lists solely in-frame clones and lacks some. The sample holds 70,000 or so clones, 85% seen once. CDR1 and CDR2 (germline): SGHAT, FQDESV (reference sequence). The CDR3 loop spans 15 amino acids. V shed 4 bases and J shed 4 bases, with 16 bases lying between them. The V and J genes are TRBV11-1 and TRBJ2-5; D may match TRBD1 or TRBD2 (5 bases each). This sequence originates from an adult with an advanced solid tumor such as melanoma, head and neck, liver or kidney cancer. The material sequenced was CD4+ or CD8+ T cells sorted from blood, taken in a trial of the OX40 agonist ivuxolimab. CDR3 nucleotide sequence: TGTGCCAGCAGCTCCCGGGGCAGTCGGGTAGAGACCCAGTACTTC. It codes for CASSSRGSRVETQYF.